The sample holds one count of the clone carrying this TCR beta chain. At cycle 4 day 1, cycle 7 day 1, and baseline, blood was sampled. This sample was taken from a study of OX40 agonist ivuxolimab in advanced cancers. About the research overall: The patients' treatment was ivuxolimab, an agonistic anti-OX40 (CD134) antibody.

Trimming shortened V by 0 bases and J by 9 bases, and 16 bases separated the two germline ends. Germline CDR1 is SGDLS and CDR2 is YYNGEE. This CDR3 has 15 residues. Data came from immunoSEQ multiplex PCR; TCRdb stores just in-frame clones and leaves some out. The sample gives fewer than 60,000 clones, 87% of which show up once; approximately 1.7% is in the top ten. The V call is TRBV9, the J call TRBJ2-1; D is undetermined. The material was CD4+ or CD8+ T cells sorted from blood, obtained in a trial of the OX40 agonist ivuxolimab. This receptor was obtained from an adult with an advanced solid tumor such as melanoma, head and neck, liver or kidney cancer. CDR3 nucleotides: TGTGCCAGCAGCGTAGAGCCGGGTCGGGTACGTGAGCAGTTCTTC. Protein: CASSVEPGRVREQFF.